Included here is one TCR beta chain sequence, with context. This clonotype occurred a few times. Its antigen is not yet known. Base qualities are not provided; no much larger clone lies one nucleotide away. The data were taken from a study of response to subunit inactivated influenza vaccine (dated by TCRdb to the late 2010s). For the study in its entirety: Deep quantitative T cell receptor repertoire profiling was used in the study to track responses to a trivalent subunit inactivated influenza vaccine. Overall study outcomes, separate from this receptor: The authors proposed that each seasonal influenza vaccination may bring in only a limited number of new T cells.

CDR1 DFQATT and CDR2 SNEGSKA are derived from the germline V gene (reference sequence). From the cysteine up to the phenylalanine, the CDR3 has a length of 13 residues. CDR3 DNA only is kept here, 39 bases in frame from base 1. The germline ends are 12 bases apart after V is trimmed by 3 bases and J by 4 bases. The receptor library was made with RT-PCR. Sequenced using an Illumina HiSeq 2500. The public reads were reanalyzed by TCRdb: fastp trimming at Q25, MiXCR alignment, in-frame beta chains only. Each entry merges the rows of one CDR3 protein and shows their most common DNA and genes. This sample holds around 850,000 distinct CDR3 sequences; around 20% were observed only once. In total, the top ten clones hold roughly 11% of the sample.

The rearrangement combines TRBV20-1 with TRBJ1-1; TRBD1 is a weak D gene call, 5 bases matching. Sample: PBMCs from blood, taken roughly 5 days after vaccination. This sequence originates from a middle-aged man who received an inactivated influenza vaccine. Donor details come from another sample of the same person, matched by shared clones. The CDR3 reads CSASGQGFTEAFF. The DNA reads TGCAGTGCTAGCGGGCAGGGATTCACTGAAGCTTTCTTT.